This T cell receptor (beta chain) comes out of a study of T cells in Graves' hyperthyroidism and ophthalmopathy. The overall study: Peripheral blood sampling occurred at initial diagnosis, before any treatment. Findings of the study overall: Ophthalmopathy was predicted by the model a median of around 5.9 months ahead of onset.

PBMCs were collected from an approximately 10 ml volume of fresh peripheral blood. Germline V gene data show CDR1 as SQVTM and CDR2 as ANQGSEA. V lost 7 bases, J lost 3 bases, and 12 bases lay in between. There are 12 residues in the CDR3. Amplification of TCR beta CDR3 regions used RNA as the template. During a first-round RT-PCR of the TCR CDR3, the HTBI primer set was used. TCRdb recomputed calls from the multiplex PCR reads with MiXCR, one row per CDR3 protein. The table records about 610,000 distinct CDR3 sequences, around 15% of them present only once. This clonotype appeared many times. The antigen is undetermined.

The chain carries TRBV29-1 and TRBJ1-1; perhaps TRBD1 as D (6 bases). The sample taken for sequencing was blood. The source of this sequence is a woman between 40 and 50 years old with Graves' ophthalmopathy. CDR3 sequence: CSGQVRDTEAFF. DNA of the CDR3: TGCAGCGGACAGGTGAGGGACACTGAAGCTTTCTTT.